This T cell receptor beta chain derives from a study of T cell repertoires in cytomegalovirus infection. General observations from the study: The study found HLA-C-restricted CMV-specific TCR beta clonotypes dominating the ex vivo response.

MiXCR was run by TCRdb on the reads, yielding one entry per CDR3 protein. The data show around 450,000 distinct CDR3 sequences, about a third seen once. CDR1 SGHRS and CDR2 YFSETQ come from the germline V gene. Trimming took 2 bases from V and 2 from J; bases not matched to a gene: 6. The CDR3 has 16 amino acids. With respect to this clonotype: Its antigen is unknown.

This receptor was taken from a human donor in good health (CMV status not recorded). Some clones in this sample may be carry-over from other donors' samples. The V call is TRBV5-1, the J call TRBJ2-7, with 11 bases identical to TRBD1. Input material: PBMCs. CDR3 DNA sequence: TGCGCCAGCAGCTTAACGGACAGGGGGCACGCCTACGAGCAGTACTTC. Translating gives CASSLTDRGHAYEQYF.